This TCR beta chain was observed in a study of T cell changes during pregnancy in multiple sclerosis. The table came from immunoSEQ multiplex PCR; TCRdb's copy has only in-frame clones and leaves some out. This table has under 95,000 clones, about nine tenths appearing once. Looked up from germline, CDR1 is MNHEY and CDR2 is SVGAGI. Trimming stripped 0 bases from V and 5 bases from J, with 7 bases between. The CDR3 length is 13 residues. The clonotype originates from a female donor with multiple sclerosis, enrolled in a pregnancy study. The chain combines TRBV6-5 with TRBJ1-2; unclear D gene. The starting material was peripheral blood, obtained in the second trimester of pregnancy. The DNA of the CDR3 is TGTGCCAGCAGTTACTCCCTAGTGTATGGCTACACCTTC. It encodes CASSYSLVYGYTF.